This T cell receptor beta chain was documented in a study of shared clonotypes between healthy human individuals. Data came from immunoSEQ multiplex PCR; TCRdb stores just in-frame clones and leaves some out. Altogether roughly 1,100,000 clones are present, around 76% being singletons, with the ten largest covering around 1.5%. Negatively enriched CD4+ T cells were divided by CD45RA into naive and memory. The V end lost 7 bases, the J end lost 6 bases, and 21 bases lay between the germline ends. The CDR3 loop spans 15 amino acids. Per germline, CDR1 MNHNS and CDR2 SASEGT. The chain carries TRBV6-1 and TRBJ1-2, with D maybe TRBD1 (5 bases). The TCR was taken from a young man in good health. Input material: memory CD4+ T cells sorted from blood. Subset described: CD45RA-negative fraction. CDR3 residues: CASTKLRQSPDGYTF. The DNA of the CDR3 is TGTGCCAGCACCAAGCTCCGACAGTCCCCGGATGGCTACACCTTC.